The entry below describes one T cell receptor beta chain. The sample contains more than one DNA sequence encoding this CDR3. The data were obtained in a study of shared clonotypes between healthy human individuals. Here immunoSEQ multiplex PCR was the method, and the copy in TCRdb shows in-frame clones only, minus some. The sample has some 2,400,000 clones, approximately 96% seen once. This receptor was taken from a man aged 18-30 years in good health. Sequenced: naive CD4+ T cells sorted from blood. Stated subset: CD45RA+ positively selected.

The CDR3 loop reads CAISESGSSYEQYF. The CDR3 DNA reads as TGTGCCATCAGTGAGTCTGGGTCTTCCTACGAGCAGTACTTC. V gene TRBV10-3 combines with J gene TRBJ2-7, with D uncertain. CDR3 length equals 14 residues. CDR1 is ENHRY, CDR2 SYGVKD, per germline. The V and J ends lost 0 bases and 1 base respectively, with 7 bases between them.